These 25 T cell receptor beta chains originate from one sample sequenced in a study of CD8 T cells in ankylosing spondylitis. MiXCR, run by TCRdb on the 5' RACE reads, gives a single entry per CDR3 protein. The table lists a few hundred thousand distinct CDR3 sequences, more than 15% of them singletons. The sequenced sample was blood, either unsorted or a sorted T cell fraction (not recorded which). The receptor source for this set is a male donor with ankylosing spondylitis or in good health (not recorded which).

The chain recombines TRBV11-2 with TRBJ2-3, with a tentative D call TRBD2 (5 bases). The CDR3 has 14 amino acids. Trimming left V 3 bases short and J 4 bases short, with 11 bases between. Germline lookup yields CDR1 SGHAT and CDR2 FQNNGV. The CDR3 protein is CASSFLSGADTQYF. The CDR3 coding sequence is TGTGCCAGCAGCTTCCTTTCCGGGGCAGATACGCAGTATTTT.

CDR3 DNA: TGTGCCAGCAGACCCCGGACAGCCGAAGAGGACTATGGCTACACCTTC. As protein: CASRPRTAEEDYGYTF. The chain has TRBV6-1 and TRBJ1-2; a possible D gene is TRBD1 (6 bases). Per the germline V gene, CDR1 is MNHNS and CDR2 is SASEGT. Trimming removed 6 bases from V and 3 bases from J, with 20 bases in between. The CDR3 totals 16 residues.

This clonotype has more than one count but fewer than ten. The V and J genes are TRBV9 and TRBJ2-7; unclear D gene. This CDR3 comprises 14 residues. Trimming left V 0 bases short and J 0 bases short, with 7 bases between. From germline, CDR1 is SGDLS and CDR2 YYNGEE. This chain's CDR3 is CASSVEGHSYEQYF. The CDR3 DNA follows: TGTGCCAGCAGCGTAGAGGGCCACTCCTACGAGCAGTACTTC.

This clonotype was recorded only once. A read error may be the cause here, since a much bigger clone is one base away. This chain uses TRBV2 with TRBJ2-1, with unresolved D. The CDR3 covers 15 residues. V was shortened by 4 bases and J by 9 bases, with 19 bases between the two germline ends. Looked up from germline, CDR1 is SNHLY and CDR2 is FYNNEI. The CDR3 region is CASSGLDQVNTEQFF. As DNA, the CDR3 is TGTGCCAGCAGTGGCCTGGACCAAGTTAACACTGAGCAGTTCTTC.

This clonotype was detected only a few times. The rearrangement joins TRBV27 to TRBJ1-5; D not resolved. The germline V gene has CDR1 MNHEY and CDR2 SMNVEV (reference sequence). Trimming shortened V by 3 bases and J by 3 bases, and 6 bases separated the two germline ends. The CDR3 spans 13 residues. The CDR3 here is CASSLSHNQPQHF. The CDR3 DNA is TGTGCCAGCAGTTTGTCCCACAATCAGCCCCAGCATTTT.

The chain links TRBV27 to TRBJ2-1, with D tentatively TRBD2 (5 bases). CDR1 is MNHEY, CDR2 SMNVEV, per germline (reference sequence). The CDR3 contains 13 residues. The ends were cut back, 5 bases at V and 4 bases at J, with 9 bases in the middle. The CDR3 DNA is TGTGCCAGCAGTCGGGAATGGTACAATGAGCAGTTCTTC. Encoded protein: CASSREWYNEQFF.

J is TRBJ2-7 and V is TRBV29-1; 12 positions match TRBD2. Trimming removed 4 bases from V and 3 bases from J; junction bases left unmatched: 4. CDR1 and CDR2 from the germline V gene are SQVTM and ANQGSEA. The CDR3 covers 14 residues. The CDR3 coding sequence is TGCAGCGTTGCGGTACTAGCGGGAGGCTACGAGCAGTACTTC. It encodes CSVAVLAGGYEQYF.

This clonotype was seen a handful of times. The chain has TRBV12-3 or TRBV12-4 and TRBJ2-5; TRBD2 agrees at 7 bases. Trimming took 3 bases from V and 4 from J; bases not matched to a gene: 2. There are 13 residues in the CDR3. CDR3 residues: CASSFWGGETQYF. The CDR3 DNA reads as TGTGCCAGCAGTTTCTGGGGGGGAGAGACCCAGTACTTC.

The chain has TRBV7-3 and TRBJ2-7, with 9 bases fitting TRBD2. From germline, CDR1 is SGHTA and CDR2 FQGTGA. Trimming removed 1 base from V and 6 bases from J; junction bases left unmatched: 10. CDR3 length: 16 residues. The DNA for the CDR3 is TGTGCCAGCAGCTTAAGTGGCGGGAGGGCCTATATCGAGCAGTACTTC. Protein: CASSLSGGRAYIEQYF.

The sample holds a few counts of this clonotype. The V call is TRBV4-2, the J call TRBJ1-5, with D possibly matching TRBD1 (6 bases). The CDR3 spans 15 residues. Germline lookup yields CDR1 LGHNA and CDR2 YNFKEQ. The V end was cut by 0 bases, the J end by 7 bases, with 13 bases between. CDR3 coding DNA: TGTGCCAGCAGCCAAGAGAAACAGGGCGGACAGCCCCAGCATTTT. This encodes CASSQEKQGGQPQHF.

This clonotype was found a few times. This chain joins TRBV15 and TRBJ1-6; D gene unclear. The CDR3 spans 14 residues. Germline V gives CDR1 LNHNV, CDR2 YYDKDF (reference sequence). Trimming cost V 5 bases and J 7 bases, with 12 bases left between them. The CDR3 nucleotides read TGTGCCACCAGCCGCCTTGGTGAAAATTCACCCCTCCACTTT. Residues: CATSRLGENSPLHF. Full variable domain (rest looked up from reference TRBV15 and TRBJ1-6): DAMVIQNPRYQVTQFGKPVTLSCSQTLNHNVMYWYQQKSSQAPKLLFHYYDKDFNNEADTPDNFQSRRPNTSFCFLDIRSPGLGDTAMYLCATSRLGENSPLHFGNGTRLTVT.

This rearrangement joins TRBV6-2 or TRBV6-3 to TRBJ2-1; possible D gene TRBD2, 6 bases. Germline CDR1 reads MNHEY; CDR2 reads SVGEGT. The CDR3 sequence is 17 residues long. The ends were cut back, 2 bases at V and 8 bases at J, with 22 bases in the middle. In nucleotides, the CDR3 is TGTGCCAGCAGTTACGATTGGAGAGAGCCGGAGGGGCATGAGCAGTTCTTC. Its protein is CASSYDWREPEGHEQFF.

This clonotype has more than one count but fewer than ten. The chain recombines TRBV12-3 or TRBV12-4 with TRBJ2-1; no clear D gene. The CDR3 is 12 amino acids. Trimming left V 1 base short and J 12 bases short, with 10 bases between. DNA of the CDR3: TGTGCCAGCAGTTTAGGGGGTGGGGTGCAGTTCTTC. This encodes CASSLGGGVQFF.

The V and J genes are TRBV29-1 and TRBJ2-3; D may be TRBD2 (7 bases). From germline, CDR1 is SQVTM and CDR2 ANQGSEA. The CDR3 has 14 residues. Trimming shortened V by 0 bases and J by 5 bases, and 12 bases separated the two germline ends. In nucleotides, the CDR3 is TGCAGCGTTGAAGAAGGGGGGGGAGGAGATACGCAGTATTTT. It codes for CSVEEGGGGDTQYF.

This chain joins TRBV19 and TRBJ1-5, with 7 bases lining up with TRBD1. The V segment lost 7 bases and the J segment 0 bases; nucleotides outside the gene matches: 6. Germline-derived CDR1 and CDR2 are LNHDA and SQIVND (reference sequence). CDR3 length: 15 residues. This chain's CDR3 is CASKGTDYSNQPQHF. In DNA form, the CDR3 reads TGTGCCAGTAAAGGGACAGATTATAGCAATCAGCCCCAGCATTTT.

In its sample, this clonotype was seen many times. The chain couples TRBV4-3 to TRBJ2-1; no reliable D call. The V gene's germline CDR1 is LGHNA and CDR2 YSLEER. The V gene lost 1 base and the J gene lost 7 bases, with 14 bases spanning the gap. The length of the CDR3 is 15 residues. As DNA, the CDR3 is TGCGCCAGCAGCCAAGGATCCTCCCCGGAGAATGAGCAGTTCTTC. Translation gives CASSQGSSPENEQFF.

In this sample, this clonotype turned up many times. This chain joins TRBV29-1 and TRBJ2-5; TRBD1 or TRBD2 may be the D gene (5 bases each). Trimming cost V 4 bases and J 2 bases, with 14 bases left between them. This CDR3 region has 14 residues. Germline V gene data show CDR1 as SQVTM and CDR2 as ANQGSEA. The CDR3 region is CSVAPGQRQETQYF. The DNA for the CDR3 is TGCAGCGTTGCCCCGGGGCAAAGGCAAGAGACCCAGTACTTC.

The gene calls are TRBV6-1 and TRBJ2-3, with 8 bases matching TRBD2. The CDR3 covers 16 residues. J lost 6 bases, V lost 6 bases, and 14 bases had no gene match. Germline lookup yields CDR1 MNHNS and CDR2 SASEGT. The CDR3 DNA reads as TGTGCCAGCAGGATATACGCCGGGACTAGTGCTGATACGCAGTATTTT. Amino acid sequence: CASRIYAGTSADTQYF.

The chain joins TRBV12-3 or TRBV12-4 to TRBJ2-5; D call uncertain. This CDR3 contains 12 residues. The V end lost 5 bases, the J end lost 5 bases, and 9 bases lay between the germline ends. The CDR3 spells CASSEGWETQYF. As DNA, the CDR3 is TGTGCCAGCAGTGAAGGTTGGGAGACCCAGTACTTC.

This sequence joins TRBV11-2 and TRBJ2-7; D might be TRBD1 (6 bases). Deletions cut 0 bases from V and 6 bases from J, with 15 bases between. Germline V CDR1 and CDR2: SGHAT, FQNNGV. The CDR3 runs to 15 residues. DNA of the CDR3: TGTGCCAGCAGCTTAGATCTAGGGACATTACCCGAGCAGTACTTC. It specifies CASSLDLGTLPEQYF.

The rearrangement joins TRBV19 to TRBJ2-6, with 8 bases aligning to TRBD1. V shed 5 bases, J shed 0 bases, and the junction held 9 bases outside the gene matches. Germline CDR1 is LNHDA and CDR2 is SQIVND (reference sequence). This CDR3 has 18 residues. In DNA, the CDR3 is TGTGCCAGTAGTCTACCGGGACAGGCTGACTCTGGGGCCAACGTCCTGACTTTC. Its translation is CASSLPGQADSGANVLTF.

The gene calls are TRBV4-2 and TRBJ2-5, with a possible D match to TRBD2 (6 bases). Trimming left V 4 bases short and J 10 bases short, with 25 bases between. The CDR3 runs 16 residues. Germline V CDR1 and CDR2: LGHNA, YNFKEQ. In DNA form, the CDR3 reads TGTGCCAGCAGCCCTCAGGCTAGCGAGACCTCGGGGGACCAGTACTTC. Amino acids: CASSPQASETSGDQYF.

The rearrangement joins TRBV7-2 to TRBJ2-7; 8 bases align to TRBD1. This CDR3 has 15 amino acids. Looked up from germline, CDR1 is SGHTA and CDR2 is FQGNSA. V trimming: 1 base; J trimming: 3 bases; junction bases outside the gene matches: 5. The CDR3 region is CASSLGAGGNYEQYF. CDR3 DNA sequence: TGTGCCAGCAGCTTAGGGGCAGGGGGCAACTACGAGCAGTACTTC. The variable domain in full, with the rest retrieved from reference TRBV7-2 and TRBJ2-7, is GAGVSQSPSNKVTEKGKDVELRCDPISGHTALYWYRQSLGQGLEFLIYFQGNSAPDKSGLPSDRFSAERTGGSVSTLTIQRTQQEDSAVYLCASSLGAGGNYEQYFGPGTRLTVT.

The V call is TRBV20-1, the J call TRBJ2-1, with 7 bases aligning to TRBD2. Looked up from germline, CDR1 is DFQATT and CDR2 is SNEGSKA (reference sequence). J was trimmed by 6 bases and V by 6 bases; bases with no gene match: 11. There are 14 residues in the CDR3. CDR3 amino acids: CSADQGREPNEQFF. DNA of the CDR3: TGCAGTGCCGACCAAGGGCGGGAGCCCAATGAGCAGTTCTTC.

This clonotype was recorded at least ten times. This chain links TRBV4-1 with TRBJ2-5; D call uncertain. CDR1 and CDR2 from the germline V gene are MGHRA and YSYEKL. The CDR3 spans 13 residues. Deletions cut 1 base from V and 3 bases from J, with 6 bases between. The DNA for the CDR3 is TGCGCCAGCAGCCAAGTGTCAGAAGAGACCCAGTACTTC. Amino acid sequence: CASSQVSEETQYF.